Shown below are 27 T cell receptor beta chains from a single sample sequenced in a study of shared clonotypes between healthy human individuals. Naive CD8 cells were CD45RO-negative, positively selected for CCR7, excluding terminally differentiated effector memory CD45RA+ cells. The assay was immunoSEQ multiplex PCR, and TCRdb's table has in-frame clones only and misses some. Of 1.5 million to 2.5 million clones listed, about 95% are singletons. The material sequenced was naive CD8+ T cells sorted from blood. Receptors originate from a man aged 18 to 29 in good health.

The V gene is TRBV5-4, the J gene TRBJ1-6; 9 positions agree with TRBD1. The CDR3 spans 14 residues. Looked up from germline, CDR1 is SGHNT and CDR2 is YYREEE (reference sequence). The V gene end was trimmed by 2 bases and the J gene end by 7 bases; junction bases not matched to a gene: 1. The CDR3 DNA is TGTGCCAGCAGCTTTGACAGGGGGAATTCACCCCTCCACTTT. Its translation: CASSFDRGNSPLHF.

The gene calls are TRBV11-2 and TRBJ1-1; D may be TRBD1 (6 bases). Trimming removed 0 bases at V and 3 bases at J, with 14 bases between. The CDR3 runs to 16 residues. Per germline, CDR1 SGHAT and CDR2 FQNNGV. This CDR3 reads CASSLDLQGKDTEAFF. For the CDR3, the DNA is TGTGCCAGCAGCTTAGATCTCCAGGGGAAGGACACTGAAGCTTTCTTT.

The count of this clone is one. The chain has TRBV4-1 and TRBJ1-6, with TRBD1 as a possible D gene (6 bases). Trimming took off 5 bases at V and 0 bases at J, with 17 bases between the two ends. The V gene's germline CDR1 is MGHRA and CDR2 YSYEKL. This CDR3 is 18 amino acids long. The CDR3 bases are TGCGCCAGCAGCGAATCACAGGGAATCGGCTCCTATAATTCACCCCTCCACTTT. Its translation: CASSESQGIGSYNSPLHF.

CDR3 sequence: CASSVDEDYEQYF. The CDR3 DNA follows: TGTGCCAGCAGCGTAGATGAGGACTACGAGCAGTACTTC. The J gene is TRBJ2-7, the V gene TRBV9; D gene ambiguous. V was trimmed by 0 bases and J by 3 bases, leaving 7 bases between them. Germline V gene data show CDR1 as SGDLS and CDR2 as YYNGEE. This CDR3 has 13 amino acids.

The rearrangement joins TRBV15 to TRBJ2-2; D ambiguous. With 0 bases removed from V and 0 bases from J, the gap between germline ends came to 14 bases. CDR3 length equals 18 residues. CDR1 is LNHNV, CDR2 YYDKDF, per germline (reference sequence). Here the CDR3 DNA reads TGTGCCACCAGCAGAGACAGGTTGAGTTTTACGAACACCGGGGAGCTGTTTTTT. Translation gives CATSRDRLSFTNTGELFF.

The chain links TRBV5-5 to TRBJ1-6; possible D gene TRBD1, 5 bases. Looked up from germline, CDR1 is SGHKS and CDR2 is YYEKEE (reference sequence). The V end lost 0 bases, the J end lost 11 bases, and 9 bases lay between the germline ends. The length of the CDR3 is 13 residues. The CDR3 reads CASSLVGGAPLHF. The CDR3 DNA sequence: TGTGCCAGCAGCTTGGTCGGGGGAGCACCCCTCCACTTT. Supplemented by reference TRBV5-5 and TRBJ1-6, the full variable domain reads DAGVTQSPTHLIKTRGQQVTLRCSPISGHKSVSWYQQVLGQGPQFIFQYYEKEERGRGNFPDRFSARQFPNYSSELNVNALLLGDSALYLCASSLVGGAPLHFGNGTRLTVT.

This rearrangement joins TRBV7-9 to TRBJ2-3; 13 positions agree with TRBD2. This CDR3 has 17 residues. Losses at the gene ends were 6 bases for V and 3 bases for J; bases not matched to a gene: 9. From germline, CDR1 is SEHNR and CDR2 FQNEAQ (reference sequence). CDR3 sequence: CASSPPSGLAGTDTQYF. The DNA of the CDR3 is TGTGCCAGCAGTCCACCGTCGGGACTAGCGGGAACAGATACGCAGTATTTT.

The gene calls are TRBV11-2 and TRBJ2-3; 8 bases map to TRBD2. V lost 3 bases and J lost 8; bases outside the gene matches: 13. Germline CDR1 is SGHAT and CDR2 is FQNNGV. This CDR3 spans 16 amino acids. The CDR3 DNA reads TGTGCCAGCAGCTTGGCTGTAGCCGGGAGGGCCTTTACGCAGTATTTT. Amino acid sequence: CASSLAVAGRAFTQYF.

The chain uses TRBV7-9 and TRBJ2-7; D gene uncertain. The length of the CDR3 is 18 residues. The ends were cut back, 11 bases at V and 0 bases at J, with 29 bases in the middle. Germline CDR1 reads SEHNR; CDR2 reads FQNEAQ (reference sequence). The CDR3 DNA is TGTGCCTTGACGCGTATCGGCGGAAGAATAGATACCTCCTACGAGCAGTACTTC. This sequence encodes CALTRIGGRIDTSYEQYF.

The chain carries TRBV7-9 and TRBJ2-5, with D hard to call. The CDR3 has 15 residues. The germline V and J ends were trimmed by 5 bases and 4 bases, with 17 bases remaining between them. CDR1 is SEHNR, CDR2 FQNEAQ, per germline (reference sequence). CDR3 sequence reads: CASSKGRPPLETQYF. The CDR3 coding sequence is TGTGCCAGCAGCAAGGGAAGACCTCCGCTAGAGACCCAGTACTTC.

This sequence joins TRBV7-2 and TRBJ1-1; TRBD1 matches 12 bases. CDR1 SGHTA and CDR2 FQGNSA come from the germline V gene. The length of the CDR3 is 18 residues. V lost 5 bases to trimming and J lost 2 bases; unmatched junction nucleotides: 12. CDR3 coding DNA: TGTGCCAGCAGCCCCGGGACAGGGGGCCCCTTGGCTAACACTGAAGCTTTCTTT. Its translation: CASSPGTGGPLANTEAFF.

This chain connects TRBV10-3 to TRBJ2-2; 7 bases align to TRBD2. CDR1 and CDR2 (germline): ENHRY, SYGVKD. J was trimmed by 0 bases and V by 6 bases; bases with no gene match: 10. This CDR3 spans 17 amino acids. For the CDR3, the DNA is TGTGCCATCAGGATCACTAGCGACCACGCGAACACCGGGGAGCTGTTTTTT. Translating it yields CAIRITSDHANTGELFF.

The genes are TRBV4-1 and TRBJ2-7; unclear D gene. The germline V and J ends were trimmed by 1 base and 2 bases, with 12 bases remaining between them. In germline, CDR1 is MGHRA, CDR2 YSYEKL. CDR3 length: 15 residues. CDR3 bases: TGCGCCAGCAGCCAAGCAGACAAGGCCCCCTACGAGCAGTACTTC. Its protein is CASSQADKAPYEQYF.

The genes are TRBV7-2 and TRBJ1-6, with TRBD1 identical over 9 bases. V lost 5 bases to trimming and J lost 10 bases; unmatched junction nucleotides: 9. CDR3 size: 15 residues. CDR1 SGHTA and CDR2 FQGNSA come from the germline V gene. The CDR3 DNA follows: TGTGCCAGCAGCGCCGAGACGGACAGGGGCTCACCCCTCCACTTT. It codes for CASSAETDRGSPLHF.

The rearrangement uses TRBV11-2 and TRBJ2-7; D possibly matches TRBD1 or TRBD2 (5 bases each). The V end was cut by 4 bases, the J end by 4 bases, with 11 bases between. Germline loops: CDR1 SGHAT, CDR2 FQNNGV. This CDR3 has 13 amino acids. The CDR3 loop reads CASSSGDGYEQYF. As DNA, the CDR3 is TGTGCCAGCAGCTCCGGGGACGGTTACGAGCAGTACTTC. Drawing the rest from reference TRBV11-2 and TRBJ2-7, the complete variable domain is EAGVAQSPRYKIIEKRQSVAFWCNPISGHATLYWYQQILGQGPKLLIQFQNNGVVDDSQLPKDRFSAERLKGVDSTLKIQPAKLEDSAVYLCASSSGDGYEQYFGPGTRLTVT.

This clone has only one observation. The V and J genes are TRBV15 and TRBJ2-7; TRBD1 matches 7 bases. This CDR3 region has 16 residues. Unmatched junction bases numbered 13, after V lost 1 base and J lost 7 bases. Germline CDR1 is LNHNV and CDR2 is YYDKDF (reference sequence). The CDR3 DNA sequence: TGTGCCACCAGCAGAGCCTCAACAGGGGCAAAGCGAGAGCAGTACTTC. This gives the protein CATSRASTGAKREQYF.

The rearrangement uses TRBV6-5 and TRBJ1-4; TRBD1 agrees at 9 bases. Looked up from germline, CDR1 is MNHEY and CDR2 is SVGAGI. After removal of 6 bases from V and 13 bases from J, the junction contained 9 bases not matched to a gene. The CDR3 has 13 amino acids. The CDR3 spells CASSATGTGRLFF. As DNA, the CDR3 is TGTGCCAGCAGCGCCACCGGGACAGGGAGACTGTTTTTT.

Comment on this clone: Different DNA sequences within this sample yield the same CDR3. The J gene is TRBJ2-1, the V gene TRBV7-9, with D perhaps matching TRBD2 (5 bases). V lost 5 bases and J 5 bases, leaving 22 bases between the germline ends. The CDR3 consists of 17 residues. Germline-derived CDR1 and CDR2 are SEHNR and FQNEAQ (reference sequence). The DNA of the CDR3 is TGTGCCAGCAGCACCGACTATGGATCGAGTCCCGACAATGAGCAGTTCTTC. This codes for CASSTDYGSSPDNEQFF. Drawing the rest from reference TRBV7-9 and TRBJ2-1, the complete variable domain is DTGVSQNPRHKITKRGQNVTFRCDPISEHNRLYWYRQTLGQGPEFLTYFQNEAQLEKSRLLSDRFSAERPKGSFSTLEIQRTEQGDSAMYLCASSTDYGSSPDNEQFFGPGTRLTVL.

The chain links TRBV11-2 to TRBJ2-5; 8 bases are shared with TRBD2. The CDR3 extends over 16 amino acids. The junction had 8 bases not matched to a gene; V was cut back by 3 bases and J by 2 bases. Germline V gene lookup returns CDR1 SGHAT and CDR2 FQNNGV. The CDR3 DNA reads TGTGCCAGCAGCTTGGCGGGACTAGGGGGACAAGAGACCCAGTACTTC. Its protein is CASSLAGLGGQETQYF. Looking up the rest from reference TRBV11-2 and TRBJ2-5 gives the full variable domain: EAGVAQSPRYKIIEKRQSVAFWCNPISGHATLYWYQQILGQGPKLLIQFQNNGVVDDSQLPKDRFSAERLKGVDSTLKIQPAKLEDSAVYLCASSLAGLGGQETQYFGPGTRLLVL.

This chain links TRBV14 with TRBJ2-1; D not resolved. The CDR3 totals 16 residues. V lost 0 bases, J lost 7 bases, and 16 bases lay in between. Germline-derived CDR1 and CDR2 are SGHDN and FVKESK. CDR3 DNA sequence: TGTGCCAGCAGCCAAGAAGGATGGTCCGGTTTAAATGAGCAGTTCTTC. Translation: CASSQEGWSGLNEQFF.

This clone was counted a single time. This chain links TRBV28 with TRBJ2-7; 9 positions agree with TRBD1. V gave up 7 bases and J gave up 4 bases; unmatched junction bases: 8. The CDR3 extends over 14 amino acids. Germline V gives CDR1 MDHEN, CDR2 SYDVKM. In DNA, the CDR3 is TGTGCCAGCACCCTGACAGGGGGTGCTTACGAGCAGTACTTC. It specifies CASTLTGGAYEQYF.

The chain has TRBV4-1 and TRBJ2-5; a possible D gene is TRBD2 (5 bases). V lost 1 base to trimming and J lost 8 bases, with 14 bases between them. The CDR3 loop spans 14 amino acids. Germline values: CDR1 MGHRA, CDR2 YSYEKL. The CDR3 sequence is CASSQGPGIDTQYF. The CDR3 DNA sequence: TGCGCCAGCAGCCAAGGACCGGGAATTGACACCCAGTACTTC.

This sequence joins TRBV30 and TRBJ1-3; D is perhaps TRBD1 (6 bases). The CDR3 totals 14 residues. V was pared by 0 bases and J by 2 bases, with 8 bases between. From germline, CDR1 is GTSNPN and CDR2 SVGIG (reference sequence). CDR3 bases: TGTGCCTGGAGTGTAGGGGGAACTGGAAACACCATATATTTT. Its translation: CAWSVGGTGNTIYF.

This sequence joins TRBV5-1 and TRBJ2-7; TRBD1 matches 8 bases. J gave up 6 bases and V 2 bases, and 4 bases lay outside the gene matches. This CDR3 has 13 amino acids. Germline V gives CDR1 SGHRS, CDR2 YFSETQ. The CDR3 here is CASSFGQGFEQYF. CDR3 DNA sequence: TGCGCCAGCAGCTTCGGACAGGGATTCGAGCAGTACTTC.

V gene TRBV4-1 combines with J gene TRBJ2-5, with a weak D call TRBD2 (6 bases). Trimming left V 1 base short and J 0 bases short, with 18 bases between. The CDR3 consists of 18 residues. Germline CDR1 is MGHRA and CDR2 is YSYEKL. The CDR3 loop reads CASSQVPTGVGNQETQYF. Here the CDR3 DNA reads TGCGCCAGCAGCCAAGTGCCTACGGGGGTGGGGAACCAAGAGACCCAGTACTTC.

The J gene is TRBJ1-1, the V gene TRBV5-1; 7 nucleotides match TRBD1. Germline loops: CDR1 SGHRS, CDR2 YFSETQ. CDR3 size: 14 residues. V lost 5 bases, J lost 5 bases, and 9 bases stayed unmatched. CDR3 in amino acids: CASSWDSIGTEAFF. CDR3 sequence (DNA): TGCGCCAGCAGTTGGGACAGTATAGGGACTGAAGCTTTCTTT.

The J gene is TRBJ2-7, the V gene TRBV4-3, with TRBD2 matching 8 bases. Germline CDR1 and CDR2: LGHNA and YSLEER. Trimming cost V 0 bases and J 2 bases; bases outside gene matches: 3. This CDR3 is 15 amino acids long. CDR3 DNA: TGCGCCAGCAGCCAAGATTGGGGACTAGCCTACGAGCAGTACTTC. Protein sequence: CASSQDWGLAYEQYF.